The 12 T cell receptor beta chains listed next were all sequenced from one sample in a study of blood T cell repertoires in COVID-19 (dated by TCRdb to between 2020 and 2021). The receptor library was made with the immunoSEQ multiplex PCR assay. The table comes from immuneACCESS by way of TCRdb, which keeps in-frame sequences with V and J called. Part of the clones is missing from these tables; in studies checked, under half for an unresolved V gene and the rest for unknown reasons. Within this sample are hundreds of thousands of clones, with 85% to 90% of them counted one time only. The top ten clonotypes cover roughly 1.6% of the sample. The source material was PBMCs or T cells enriched from blood (not recorded which). Receptor source: a woman aged 18-30 years with acute COVID-19.

The chain recombines TRBV5-8 with TRBJ2-5, with D tentatively TRBD1 (5 bases). Trimming took 2 bases from V and 2 from J, leaving 13 bases between them. Germline V lookup: CDR1 SGHTS, CDR2 YDEGEE. The CDR3 runs to 15 residues. CDR3 bases: TGTGCCAGCAGCTTTGGTGCGAAGGGGCAAGAGACCCAGTACTTC. Translated, it gives CASSFGAKGQETQYF. The variable domain in full, with the rest retrieved from reference TRBV5-8 and TRBJ2-5, is EAGVTQSPTHLIKTRGQQATLRCSPISGHTSVYWYQQALGLGLQFLLWYDEGEERNRGNFPPRFSGRQFPNYSSELNVNALELEDSALYLCASSFGAKGQETQYFGPGTRLLVL.

The V and J genes are TRBV6-5 and TRBJ1-1; D may be TRBD1 (5 bases). The V and J ends lost 5 bases and 0 bases respectively, with 10 bases between them. The CDR3 consists of 14 residues. The germline V gene has CDR1 MNHEY and CDR2 SVGAGI. The CDR3 DNA is TGTGCCAGCAGTCGGTCAGGGATGAACACTGAAGCTTTCTTT. Encoded protein: CASSRSGMNTEAFF.

This chain joins TRBV28 and TRBJ2-7; TRBD1 might be the D (5 bases). Germline loops: CDR1 MDHEN, CDR2 SYDVKM. V was shortened by 7 bases and J by 0 bases, with 13 bases between the two germline ends. The CDR3 extends over 14 amino acids. CDR3 in amino acids: CASTRGGASYEQYF. In DNA form, the CDR3 reads TGTGCCAGCACCCGAGGTGGGGCCTCCTACGAGCAGTACTTC.

The CDR3 reads CASSGQGETPGHEQFF. DNA for the CDR3: TGTGCCAGCAGCGGACAGGGAGAAACGCCGGGCCATGAGCAGTTCTTC. This chain links TRBV25-1 with TRBJ2-1; TRBD1 matches 8 bases. The CDR3 runs 16 residues. Germline V gene data show CDR1 as MGHDK and CDR2 as SYGVNS. Unmatched junction bases numbered 15, after V lost 6 bases and J lost 8 bases.

This sequence joins TRBV15 and TRBJ1-2; 8 bases match TRBD1. This CDR3 has 14 amino acids. Germline V lookup: CDR1 LNHNV, CDR2 YYDKDF (reference sequence). With V trimmed by 4 bases and J by 7 bases, 8 bases remained unmatched. In DNA form, the CDR3 reads TGTGCCACCAGCAACAGGGGGGGGGCGAGTGGCTACACCTTC. As protein: CATSNRGGASGYTF.

With respect to this clone: Its ends do not fully match the called genes, so a read error is possible. The gene calls are TRBV15 and TRBJ1-4; D unclear. This CDR3 is built from 13 residues. Germline V gene sequence: CDR1 LNHNV, CDR2 YYDKDF (reference sequence). The CDR3 sequence: CATSRDVSDSKIF. Written as DNA, the CDR3 is TGTGCCACCAGCAGAGATGTTTCCGATAGCAAGATATTT.

This chain links TRBV18 with TRBJ2-1; the match to TRBD2 covers 8 bases. The CDR3 has 18 residues. V was clipped by 2 bases and J by 1 base; unmatched bases: 10. Germline lookup yields CDR1 KGHSH and CDR2 LQKENI. In DNA form, the CDR3 reads TGTGCCAGCTCACCATTGGTTATAGCGGGGAGATCCTACAATGAGCAGTTCTTC. It is translated as CASSPLVIAGRSYNEQFF. The full variable domain, with the rest looked up from reference TRBV18 and TRBJ2-1, is NAGVMQNPRHLVRRRGQEARLRCSPMKGHSHVYWYRQLPEEGLKFMVYLQKENIIDESGMPKERFSAEFPKEGPSILRIQQVVRGDSAAYFCASSPLVIAGRSYNEQFFGPGTRLTVL.

This clone appeared a few times. This chain connects TRBV6-2 or TRBV6-3 to TRBJ1-1; D is possibly TRBD1 (6 bases). The CDR3 spans 17 residues. V lost 0 bases to trimming and J lost 2 bases, with 16 bases between them. Germline V CDR1 and CDR2: MNHEY, SVGEGT. The chain's CDR3 is CASSYSANRVRNTEAFF. CDR3 coding DNA: TGTGCCAGCAGTTACTCCGCAAACAGGGTGAGAAACACTGAAGCTTTCTTT.

The chain employs TRBV19 and TRBJ1-5, with 7 bases that match TRBD1. The CDR3 sequence is 14 residues long. V was clipped by 5 bases and J by 4 bases; unmatched bases: 5. The V gene's germline CDR1 is LNHDA and CDR2 SQIVND (reference sequence). Written as DNA, the CDR3 is TGTGCCAGTAGTTTAGGGGGCCAGAATCAGCCCCAGCATTTT. This translates into CASSLGGQNQPQHF.

The chain joins TRBV5-4 to TRBJ2-1; the match to TRBD2 covers 12 bases. V lost 0 bases and J lost 8; bases outside the gene matches: 15. This CDR3 has 19 residues. Germline V gives CDR1 SGHNT, CDR2 YYREEE (reference sequence). CDR3 nucleotide sequence: TGTGCCAGCAGCTTGGCCGTACTAGCGGGAGGCCCTGTTTACGATGAGCAGTTCTTC. This gives the protein CASSLAVLAGGPVYDEQFF.

The rearrangement links TRBV30 to TRBJ2-3, with a possible D match to TRBD2 (6 bases). Per the germline V gene, CDR1 is GTSNPN and CDR2 is SVGIG (reference sequence). The CDR3 spans 11 residues. Trimming took off 0 bases at V and 11 bases at J, with 9 bases between the two ends. The CDR3 sequence: CAWSVGGMQYF. CDR3 in DNA: TGTGCCTGGAGTGTAGGAGGGATGCAGTATTTT.

V usage is TRBV7-2 and J usage is TRBJ2-1; D is ambiguous. The germline V and J ends were trimmed by 5 bases and 8 bases, with 16 bases remaining between them. This CDR3 region has 14 residues. CDR1 and CDR2 (germline): SGHTA, FQGNSA. This CDR3 is CASSPGRRFHEQFF. DNA of the CDR3: TGTGCCAGCAGCCCAGGCCGCCGGTTCCATGAGCAGTTCTTC.